Sequencing of this T cell receptor (beta chain) was carried out in a study of blood T cell repertoires in COVID-19. The wider study: Specimens from acute and convalescent COVID-19 originated in the United States, Italy and Spain. Nucleic acid was either cDNA or gDNA, and it came from T cells, B-cell-depleted T cells, or PBMCs.

This CDR3 region has 17 residues. Germline CDR1 reads LGHDT; CDR2 reads YNNKEL (reference sequence). Trimming removed 0 bases from V and 8 bases from J; junction bases left unmatched: 9. Per the authors' pipeline: Researchers report that nucleated cell counts were estimated from reference gene primer amplification. The assay was immunoSEQ multiplex PCR, and TCRdb's table has in-frame clones only and misses some. V, J and clone size reflect that table, while D and trimming were determined from the DNA. The sample includes roughly 66,000 clones, approximately 91% of them seen just once. This receptor was obtained from a human donor in a cohort sampled during active COVID-19. The gene calls are TRBV3-1 (or the pseudogene TRBV3-2) and TRBJ1-4; 10 bases align to TRBD1. Sequencing was carried out using peripheral blood. Written as DNA, the CDR3 is TGTGCCAGCAGCCAAGATCCCCGACAGGGGGCACTAGAAAAACTGTTTTTT. Translating gives CASSQDPRQGALEKLFF.